This TCR beta chain was sequenced during a study of cytomegalovirus exposure and HLA in healthy donors. The overall study: Researchers found that roughly 80% of about 400 genotyped donors fell within the Caucasian-associated ancestry cluster. Whole-study findings and limits: The listing of roughly 160 TCR beta chains classed them as cytomegalovirus-associated. Sequencing likely caused a cluster of highly shared sequence variants.

The PCR ran on 60 Vbeta and 13 Jbeta primers. How the authors handled the data: An analysis that came later counted 80 million or so unique TCR beta chains, around 10 million shared. Profiling relied on immunoSEQ multiplex PCR, and the TCRdb table lists in-frame clones only, not all of them. D and trimming come from the DNA, and the V and J calls and clone size come from that table. The sample has 150,000 to 200,000 clones; roughly 78% are singletons. With respect to this clone: Its cognate antigen is unknown.

Per germline, CDR1 LGHNA and CDR2 YSLEER. This CDR3 contains 15 residues. V gave up 2 bases and J gave up 0 bases, with 5 bases separating them. The chain is built from TRBV4-3 and TRBJ1-6; D call uncertain. The sequencing sample was made of PBMCs. The sequence derives from a boy aged 5-17 years in good health and CMV-seronegative. CDR3 bases: TGCGCCAGCAGCCAACTCAGCTCCTATAATTCACCCCTCCACTTT. It is translated as CASSQLSSYNSPLHF.